This TCR beta chain is from a study of control samples from healthy donors and cancer patients. Only in-frame clones appear in the TCRdb table, and some are missing; sequencing was by immunoSEQ multiplex PCR. The table records about 29,000 clones, 70% to 90% of them present only once. V lost 1 base to trimming and J lost 4 bases, with 17 bases between them. This CDR3 is 17 amino acids long. The germline V gene has CDR1 LNHDA and CDR2 SQIVND (reference sequence). This TCR was sampled from a female donor with melanoma. This rearrangement joins TRBV19 to TRBJ1-5; D remains unclear. The sequenced material came from formalin-fixed, paraffin-embedded tissue. CDR3 residues: CASSIGVEPLRNQPQHF. DNA for the CDR3: TGTGCCAGTAGTATAGGGGTAGAGCCACTAAGGAATCAGCCCCAGCATTTT.